The clone carrying this T cell receptor beta chain is judged medium-sized. What it binds is unknown. Additional DNA sequences in this sample encode the identical CDR3. Looked up from germline, CDR1 is SGHTA and CDR2 is FQGNSA. V was shortened by 3 bases and J by 3 bases, with 10 bases between the two germline ends. The CDR3 contains 14 residues. Assay: immunoSEQ multiplex PCR; the TCRdb copy retains only in-frame clones and omits some. In the table there are 25,000 to 35,000 clones, approximately 81% of which are singletons. This sample was taken from a study of OX40 agonist ivuxolimab in advanced cancers. About the study: The diagnoses of dose-escalation patients were hepatocellular carcinoma, melanoma, renal cell or head and neck cancer. Three patients, one with hepatocellular carcinoma and two with cutaneous melanoma, responded partially.

Study-wide findings and caveats: The mean number of expanded clones was higher in CD8+ T cells than in CD4+.

This clonotype was obtained from an adult with an advanced solid tumor such as melanoma, head and neck, liver or kidney cancer. The source material was CD4+ or CD8+ T cells sorted from blood, sampled in a trial of the OX40 agonist ivuxolimab. This rearrangement joins TRBV7-2 to TRBJ2-3; D is possibly TRBD2 (6 bases). For the CDR3, the DNA is TGTGCCAGCAGCTTTGGGGGAGGAACAGATACGCAGTATTTT. It encodes CASSFGGGTDTQYF.